This T cell receptor beta chain was recovered during a study of patients and donors after allogeneic stem cell transplantation. The V end was cut by 1 base, the J end by 0 bases, with 9 bases between. The CDR3 contains 15 residues. CDR1 is MGHRA, CDR2 YSYEKL, per germline. This clonotype was seen more than once but under ten times. TCRdb used MiXCR to reprocess the RT-PCR reads, holding one entry per CDR3 protein. This sample carries 800,000 to 1,000,000 distinct CDR3 sequences, 18% of them seen once, and the ten largest clones take 6%. The sample was blood, either unsorted or a sorted T cell fraction (not recorded which). The TCR comes from a human donor who was either an allogeneic HSCT recipient or a stem cell or donor lymphocyte infusion donor (not recorded which). It is not recorded whose cells these are; they may come from a transplant donor. The chain carries TRBV4-1 and TRBJ1-2; D is ambiguous. CDR3 nucleotide sequence: TGCGCCAGCAGCCAAGTGCAGCAGGCTAACTATGGCTACACCTTC. Protein: CASSQVQQANYGYTF.